Here is one TCR beta chain with its context. No antigen is known for it. Base qualities were left out, and no much larger clone turns up one base away. TCRbeta CDR3 regions were amplified from genomic DNA using the immunoSEQ Assay, a bias-controlled multiplex PCR. Concerning the study's data processing: Within the assay, amplification of reference gene primers was used to estimate how many nucleated cells each sample contained. To quantify the absolute abundance of each unique TCRbeta CDR3 rearrangement, sequence reads were collapsed and filtered. For each sample, productive Simpson clonality was calculated by taking the square root of Simpson's diversity index across productive rearrangements. The immuneACCESS repertoire file appears here via TCRdb, limited to in-frame rearrangements. These files lack a portion of the clones; in checked studies, under half of the deficit traces to unresolved V genes, and the cause of the others is not known. V and J calls and clone size follow that table, whereas D and trimming were derived from the DNA. The sample data list 80,000 or so clones, and over 85% of these were observed just once. Less than 2.5% of the sample is taken by the ten largest.

Reading from cysteine to phenylalanine, the CDR3 counts 15 amino acids. The only DNA kept is the CDR3, 45 bases in frame from the first base. From the germline V gene (reference sequence), CDR1 is SEHNR and CDR2 is FQNEAQ. Trimming takes 4 bases from V and 1 base from J, and the germline ends sit 12 bases apart. Each collaborating institution followed its own protocols to collect whole blood in K2EDTA tubes. Collaborator samples were shipped for TCRbeta analysis as frozen whole blood, isolated PBMCs, or DNA extracted from either sample type. This sample was included in a study of blood T cell repertoires in COVID-19 (TCRdb year 2020). Regarding the study in general: Samples from collaborators originated in the United States, Italy and Spain and spanned both the acute and convalescent phases of COVID-19. The repertoires were made available in a free public database intended to serve as a resource for research on the immune response to SARS-CoV-2. The material from the prospective study consisted of cDNA or gDNA derived from T cells, B-cell-depleted T cells, or PBMCs. The sample metadata nearly always contained a de-identified subject ID, COVID-19 status, age in years and sex. Deeply sampled blood TCRbeta repertoires from subjects exposed to, actively infected with, or recovered from COVID-19 were included in the dataset. The samples were drawn from the first 160 participants of the ongoing ImmuneRACE study and from 1,200 or so subjects provided by 6 global collaborators. Where HLA class I and class II types were available, the types were taken from metadata supplied by the sample provider, not from assay-based typing. Study-wide conclusions, independent of this receptor: The quantity of clinical and demographic metadata differed by source and by participant and was supplied without curation.

In this chain, TRBV7-9 is recombined with TRBJ2-3, with a weak D call of TRBD1 (7 bases match). This TCR was sampled from a man aged 50 or older with acute or convalescent COVID-19. Sequenced: peripheral blood. The CDR3 region reads CASSSGGGGTDTQYF. The DNA sequence reads TGTGCCAGCAGCTCAGGGGGAGGAGGCACAGATACGCAGTATTTT.